This entry describes one T cell receptor (beta chain). This entry comes from a study of identical twins. The CDR3 runs 13 residues. CDR1 is SGHAT and CDR2 is FQDESV in the germline V gene (reference sequence). The V gene lost 8 bases and the J gene lost 5 bases, with 12 bases spanning the gap. Healthy Caucasians were all of the donors. MiXCR, run by TCRdb on the 5' RACE reads, gives a single entry per CDR3 protein. Among approximately 550,000 distinct CDR3 sequences listed, approximately 20% were seen once. The data were also submitted as part of a second study, on yellow fever vaccine responses in identical twins. That publication notes: Vaccine T cell responses of twins reportedly seemed partly convergent and partly personalized.

This rearrangement joins TRBV11-1 to TRBJ2-2; D is perhaps TRBD1 or TRBD2 (5 bases each). The receptor's source is a woman aged 18 to 35 in good health. Source material: CD4+ T cells sorted from blood. The CDR3 region is CASAVGGTGELFF. The CDR3 region has the DNA TGTGCCAGCGCTGTTGGGGGTACCGGGGAGCTGTTTTTT.